The entry below describes one T cell receptor beta chain. This specimen comes from a study of blood T cell repertoires in COVID-19. The overall study: COVID-19 samples, acute and convalescent, were from the United States, Italy and Spain.

Original data processing: Researchers report that nucleated cell counts were estimated from reference gene primer amplification. Profiling relied on immunoSEQ multiplex PCR, and the TCRdb table lists in-frame clones only, not all of them. That table supplies the V and J calls and clone size; D and trimming were determined from the DNA. The table has about 300,000 clones, around four fifths seen once; the top ten hold around 1.2%. The CDR3 runs to 14 residues. V shed 3 bases and J shed 0 bases, with 6 bases lying between them. The V gene's germline CDR1 is SGHRS and CDR2 YFSETQ. This chain uses TRBV5-1 with TRBJ2-2, with D perhaps matching TRBD1 (5 bases). The clonotype was recovered from a woman between 50 and 59 years old with acute or convalescent COVID-19. The sequencing input was peripheral blood. CDR3 loop: CASSSGTNTGELFF. The CDR3 region has the DNA TGCGCCAGCAGCTCAGGGACGAACACCGGGGAGCTGTTTTTT.